This T cell receptor beta chain was retrieved from a study of CD8+ T cells in alopecia areata listed by TCRdb under 2018. For context, the study as a whole: The treated patients took part in an open-label pilot trial in which moderate-to-severe alopecia areata was treated with oral tofacitinib at 5 to 10 mg twice daily. Tofacitinib was given for 6 to 18 months, followed by 6 months of follow-up off drug to assess delayed response and recurrence. To study T cell clonal expansion in alopecia areata, the researchers applied high-throughput TCRbeta sequencing to both the C3H/HeJ mouse model and human patients. Scalp tissue and sorted CD4+ and CD8+ peripheral blood T cells from patchy and totalis/universalis alopecia areata patients and from healthy controls were covered by human TCRbeta sequencing. Patients on tofacitinib were biopsied at baseline and after 4 and 24 weeks of treatment, and several of the patients also had a later scalp biopsy. Scalp clonality was compared across normal scalp (n=4), patchy alopecia areata scalp (n=8), and alopecia totalis/universalis scalp (n=8). RNA was obtained with the PAXgene miRNA kit for fixed scalp, the miRNeasy kit for PBMCs, and the RNeasy kit for mouse skin. TCRbeta CDR3 regions were amplified by immunoSEQ multiplex PCR with 35 Vbeta forward and 13 Jbeta reverse primers. Findings and caveats that apply to the study as a whole: Compared with normal scalp, lesional scalp, particularly in alopecia totalis/universalis, had higher clonality and more expanded CD8+ clones, which suggests antigenic drive. Unlike mouse skin, where gammadelta T cells dominate, normal human skin contains resident alphabeta T cells that get sequenced too, which complicates analysis of the scalp TCR repertoire. TCR sequences shared between patients were less clear than in mice, possibly partly because of HLA diversity in the patient population.

This clone was recorded only once. Its antigen target is currently unknown. Per-base quality was not reported, and no clone a single base away is much larger than it. V trim: 1 base; J trim: 6 bases; unmatched bases: 5. As encoded in the germline V gene, CDR1 is SGHTA while CDR2 is FQGNSA. The CDR3 holds 15 amino acids from the cysteine to the phenylalanine. Only the CDR3 region is kept as DNA, spanning 45 bases read in frame from base 1. The library was built by means of the immunoSEQ multiplex PCR assay. RNA was extracted from all samples and reverse transcribed into cDNA as template for TCR sequencing. SuperScript III was used to make first-strand cDNA, primed with a 2:1 mix of oligo-dT and random hexamers. A synthetic immune receptor repertoire was used to assess amplification bias, and residual bias was removed computationally. As for the original processing: Raw reads were preprocessed to remove errors, and CDR3 was defined according to IMGT conventions as the region from the conserved cysteine to phenylalanine. Clonality was computed as 1 minus the Shannon entropy, with the entropy normalized by log2 of the number of productive unique TCRs. Whether scalp clones were CD4 or CD8 was inferred by matching scalp TCRbeta sequences against CD4 and CD8 repertoires sorted from blood. Here the immuneACCESS table is served through TCRdb, limited to in-frame sequences with V and J called. Missing clones are a known gap in these copies; in checked studies unresolved V genes cover under half, and the rest lacks a known reason. V, J and clone size derive from that table, while D and trimming were established from the DNA sequence. The sample table shows more than 100,000 clones, and around three fifths are seen once. Clones ranked in the top ten supply about 4.9% of the sample.

According to the study, the label for this sample's time point signals: baseline before oral tofacitinib. Lesional scalp punch biopsies and peripheral blood were collected from alopecia areata patients. After PBMCs were isolated by density centrifugation and stained for CD3, CD4 and CD8, a FACSAria was used to sort CD4+ and CD8+ T cells. Material: CD4+ T cells sorted from blood, obtained at week 0. The rearranged segments are TRBV7-2 and TRBJ2-3; the central 9 bases match TRBD2. The clonotype comes from a human donor with alopecia areata. The CDR3 region reads CASSLVASGKDTQYF. The DNA reads as follows: TGTGCCAGCAGCTTAGTGGCTAGCGGGAAGGATACGCAGTATTTT.